The 2 T cell receptor beta chains in this list originate from one sample, sequenced in a study of blood T cells in healthy people across ages. Alongside a J-beta primer mix, a sample-barcoded 5' primer served in a second PCR lasting roughly 7 to 12 cycles. From the 5' RACE reads, TCRdb called clonotypes with MiXCR, one entry per CDR3 protein. Among about 2 million distinct CDR3 sequences listed, around half were seen once. Material for sequencing was blood. The receptor set was obtained from a middle-aged woman in good health.

The chain is built from TRBV12-3 or TRBV12-4 and TRBJ1-1; no clear D. The CDR3 covers 16 residues. Trimming shortened V by 1 base and J by 4 bases, and 16 bases separated the two germline ends. The CDR3 spells CASSLVPQATTTEAFF. In DNA, the CDR3 is TGTGCCAGCAGTTTAGTCCCGCAGGCGACGACCACTGAAGCTTTCTTT.

The V gene is TRBV11-2, the J gene TRBJ2-3, with D possibly matching TRBD1 (5 bases). The CDR3 consists of 14 residues. Per germline, CDR1 SGHAT and CDR2 FQNNGV. V was cut by 8 bases and J by 6 bases, with 18 bases left in between. CDR3 DNA: TGTGCCAGCCGTTCCCGAAGGGGCCCCGATACGCAGTATTTT. This sequence encodes CASRSRRGPDTQYF. Using reference TRBV11-2 and TRBJ2-3 for the parts outside the CDR3, the full variable domain is EAGVAQSPRYKIIEKRQSVAFWCNPISGHATLYWYQQILGQGPKLLIQFQNNGVVDDSQLPKDRFSAERLKGVDSTLKIQPAKLEDSAVYLCASRSRRGPDTQYFGPGTRLTVL.